This record concerns one T cell receptor (beta chain) sequence. Together with a sample-barcoded 5' primer, a J-beta primer mix was included in a second PCR lasting roughly 6 to 12 cycles. TCRdb recomputed calls from the 5' RACE reads with MiXCR, one row per CDR3 protein. The data contain hundreds of thousands of distinct CDR3 sequences, roughly 50% of them singletons. The data are from a study of blood T cells in healthy people across ages. This CDR3 is 14 amino acids long. The V gene's germline CDR1 is SGDLS and CDR2 YYNGEE. Sequenced: blood. The chain joins TRBV9 to TRBJ2-4, with a tentative D call TRBD2 (6 bases). The DNA end is a closer match to TRBJ2-7, so the J assignment may be wrong. The clonotype comes from a man aged 25 to 40 in good health. Here the CDR3 reads CASSVGAGAYEQYF. CDR3 bases: TGTGCCAGCAGCGTGGGAGCGGGTGCCTACGAGCAGTACTTC.